The 26 T cell receptor beta chains presented below share a single source sample, sequenced in a study of T cell repertoires in cytomegalovirus infection. TCRdb ran MiXCR on the reads and lists one entry per CDR3 protein. The sample gives approximately 110,000 distinct CDR3 sequences, roughly two fifths of which show up once; around 70% is in the top ten. The antigens of these receptors remain unknown. Sample: CD8+ T cells from cultured PBMCs, taken from culture after CMV antigen stimulation. All receptors come from a human donor in good health (CMV status not recorded). Some clones in this sample may be carry-over from other donors' samples.

The rearrangement links TRBV7-9 to TRBJ2-7; unclear D gene. Trimming cost V 2 bases and J 2 bases, with 7 bases left between them. This CDR3 comprises 13 residues. Germline V gene sequence: CDR1 SEHNR, CDR2 FQNEAQ (reference sequence). As DNA, the CDR3 is TGTGCCAGCAGCTTATGGGATACCTACGAGCAGTACTTC. Amino acids: CASSLWDTYEQYF. The full variable domain, in which reference TRBV7-9 and TRBJ2-7 provide the parts outside the CDR3, is DTGVSQNPRHKITKRGQNVTFRCDPISEHNRLYWYRQTLGQGPEFLTYFQNEAQLEKSRLLSDRFSAERPKGSFSTLEIQRTEQGDSAMYLCASSLWDTYEQYFGPGTRLTVT.

This clonotype was detected a few times. This chain joins TRBV7-6 and TRBJ2-7; D is unclear. Trimming removed 1 base at V and 3 bases at J, with 7 bases between. The CDR3 loop spans 13 amino acids. Germline V gene lookup returns CDR1 SGHVS and CDR2 FNYEAQ. DNA for the CDR3: TGTGCCAGCAGCTTAGACGCCCGCTACGAGCAGTACTTC. Translated: CASSLDARYEQYF. Based on the CDR3 plus reference TRBV7-6 and TRBJ2-7, the full variable domain is GAGVSQSPRYKVTKRGQDVALRCDPISGHVSLYWYRQALGQGPEFLTYFNYEAQQDKSGLPNDRFSAERPEGSISTLTIQRTEQRDSAMYRCASSLDARYEQYFGPGTRLTVT.

This rearrangement joins TRBV9 to TRBJ2-1, with TRBD2 as a possible D gene (5 bases). The CDR3 is 15 amino acids. Germline lookup yields CDR1 SGDLS and CDR2 YYNGEE. Trimming removed 0 bases at V and 9 bases at J, with 16 bases between. Here the CDR3 DNA reads TGTGCCAGCAGCGTAGCTCCGAGAGGGATGGGTGAGCAGTTCTTC. Translation: CASSVAPRGMGEQFF.

V usage is TRBV6-5 and J usage is TRBJ1-1, with a possible D match to TRBD1 (5 bases). Trimming left V 2 bases short and J 1 base short, with 11 bases between. The V gene's germline CDR1 is MNHEY and CDR2 SVGAGI. CDR3 length: 15 residues. The CDR3 bases are TGTGCCAGCAGTTACCTCGGACACGAGAACACTGAAGCTTTCTTT. Protein: CASSYLGHENTEAFF.

V usage is TRBV7-8 and J usage is TRBJ2-1; D remains ambiguous. Germline V gives CDR1 SGHVS, CDR2 FQNEAQ. Trimming left V 3 bases short and J 2 bases short, with 8 bases between. CDR3 length: 14 residues. The CDR3 DNA follows: TGTGCCAGCAGCTTGGGTGGGCCCTACAATGAGCAGTTCTTC. Its translation is CASSLGGPYNEQFF.

The chain employs TRBV7-2 and TRBJ2-5; D might be TRBD2 (7 bases). This CDR3 region has 13 residues. V shed 2 bases and J shed 7 bases, with 11 bases lying between them. Germline CDR1 reads SGHTA; CDR2 reads FQGNSA. The CDR3 DNA is TGTGCCAGCAGCTTAAGGGGGGGCCGGACCCAGTACTTC. It yields the protein CASSLRGGRTQYF.

This rearrangement joins TRBV7-3 to TRBJ1-2, with D maybe TRBD1 (6 bases). Germline V lookup: CDR1 SGHTA, CDR2 FQGTGA. Trimming removed 2 bases at V and 7 bases at J, with 26 bases between. The CDR3 is 18 residues long. The CDR3 DNA is TGTGCCAGCAGCTTACTGGGGGGCCCGACCGACCCTGAGGGTGGCTACACCTTC. It yields the protein CASSLLGGPTDPEGGYTF.

This chain links TRBV3-1 with TRBJ1-2; D is uncertain. The CDR3 is 17 amino acids. V was pared by 2 bases and J by 4 bases, with 20 bases between. Germline-derived CDR1 and CDR2 are LGHDT and YNNKEL (reference sequence). The CDR3 DNA is TGTGCCAGCAGCCAAAACGCAGGAGTACCCATTGGCTATGGCTACACCTTC. It is translated as CASSQNAGVPIGYGYTF.

The V and J genes are TRBV11-3 and TRBJ2-2, with 7 bases matching TRBD2. The CDR3 length is 15 residues. Losses at the gene ends were 3 bases for V and 1 base for J; bases not matched to a gene: 2. CDR1 is SGHNT and CDR2 is YENEEA in the germline V gene. The CDR3 sequence: CASSFERGNTGELFF. In DNA form, the CDR3 reads TGTGCCAGCAGCTTCGAGCGGGGGAACACCGGGGAGCTGTTTTTT.

This clonotype has only a few counts. The V and J genes are TRBV27 and TRBJ1-1; TRBD1 might be the D (5 bases). CDR3 length: 14 residues. Germline assignment: CDR1 MNHEY and CDR2 SMNVEV (reference sequence). The V gene lost 0 bases and the J gene lost 7 bases, with 12 bases spanning the gap. CDR3 nucleotides: TGTGCCAGCAGTTTATCGGCAGGGCTCGGTGAAGCTTTCTTT. Amino acids: CASSLSAGLGEAFF.

The chain employs TRBV2 and TRBJ1-6; D gene unclear. V lost 0 bases and J lost 0, with 6 bases in between. Germline assignment: CDR1 SNHLY and CDR2 FYNNEI. CDR3 length: 16 residues. CDR3 sequence: CASSEASSSYNSPLHF. CDR3 nucleotides: TGTGCCAGCAGTGAAGCATCTAGCTCCTATAATTCACCCCTCCACTTT.

The chain recombines TRBV7-9 with TRBJ2-7; 8 bases are a match to TRBD2. Germline-derived CDR1 and CDR2 are SEHNR and FQNEAQ (reference sequence). With V trimmed by 0 bases and J by 2 bases, 3 bases remained unmatched. There are 15 residues in the CDR3. The CDR3 reads CASSLAGLDPYEQYF. As DNA, the CDR3 is TGTGCCAGCAGCTTAGCGGGACTAGATCCCTACGAGCAGTACTTC.

This sequence joins TRBV12-3 or TRBV12-4 and TRBJ2-3; 15 bases line up with TRBD2. The CDR3 is 16 amino acids. The V segment lost 6 bases and the J segment 3 bases; nucleotides outside the gene matches: 4. The DNA for the CDR3 is TGTGCCAGCAGCACCGGGACTAGCGGGGGGACAGATACGCAGTATTTT. Translation: CASSTGTSGGTDTQYF.

The chain recombines TRBV7-6 with TRBJ1-1; D not resolved. The CDR3 runs 14 residues. CDR1 is SGHVS and CDR2 is FNYEAQ in the germline V gene. With 4 bases removed from V and 5 bases from J, the gap between germline ends came to 14 bases. This CDR3 is CASSSMPGWTEAFF. DNA of the CDR3: TGTGCCAGCAGCTCAATGCCAGGATGGACTGAAGCTTTCTTT.

There are many counts of this clonotype. This chain joins TRBV4-2 and TRBJ2-1; D unclear. This CDR3 contains 15 residues. With 0 bases removed from V and 7 bases from J, the gap between germline ends came to 13 bases. CDR1 is LGHNA, CDR2 YNFKEQ, per germline. In DNA form, the CDR3 reads TGTGCCAGCAGCCAAGACCTCAGCGATTCTAATGAGCAGTTCTTC. It translates to CASSQDLSDSNEQFF.

The chain recombines TRBV7-3 with TRBJ1-1; the match to TRBD1 covers 8 bases. Unmatched junction bases numbered 9, after V lost 1 base and J lost 8 bases. Germline V lookup: CDR1 SGHTA, CDR2 FQGTGA. The CDR3 sequence is 15 residues long. The CDR3 protein is CASSLSPGGVPEAFF. The CDR3 region has the DNA TGTGCCAGCAGCTTAAGTCCAGGGGGCGTCCCGGAAGCTTTCTTT.

This rearrangement joins TRBV7-2 to TRBJ2-7, with D possibly being TRBD2 (6 bases). Trimming cost V 3 bases and J 2 bases, with 11 bases left between them. The CDR3 contains 14 residues. The V gene's germline CDR1 is SGHTA and CDR2 FQGNSA. The CDR3 DNA reads TGTGCCAGCAGCTTGGGACTCCTAGCCTACGAGCAGTACTTC. Translating gives CASSLGLLAYEQYF.

This clonotype was observed many times. V and J are TRBV7-8 and TRBJ1-5, with D perhaps matching TRBD1 (5 bases). V was pared by 5 bases and J by 4 bases, with 15 bases between. The germline V gene encodes CDR1 SGHVS and CDR2 FQNEAQ. This CDR3 has 15 residues. CDR3 protein: CASSPIGTLNQPQHF. CDR3 in DNA: TGTGCCAGCAGCCCCATCGGGACGTTGAATCAGCCCCAGCATTTT.

This clonotype turned up a few times. The chain is built from TRBV4-1 and TRBJ2-1, with 9 bases lining up with TRBD1. Germline CDR1 MGHRA, CDR2 YSYEKL. V shed 5 bases, J shed 5 bases, and the junction held 7 bases outside the gene matches. The CDR3 is 15 residues long. The CDR3 DNA sequence: TGCGCCAGCAGCTTTCGACAGGGGGACGACAATGAGCAGTTCTTC. Translation gives CASSFRQGDDNEQFF.

The genes are TRBV7-6 and TRBJ2-3; 16 bases are shared with TRBD2. The germline gives CDR1 SGHVS, CDR2 FNYEAQ. Trimming cost V 5 bases and J 6 bases; bases outside gene matches: 5. CDR3 length: 16 amino acids. The CDR3 nucleotides read TGTGCCAGCAGCCCGGGACTAGCGGGGGGGTGGGATACGCAGTATTTT. Its protein is CASSPGLAGGWDTQYF.

The chain employs TRBV7-9 and TRBJ1-1, with D possibly matching TRBD1 (5 bases). CDR1 SEHNR and CDR2 FQNEAQ come from the germline V gene (reference sequence). The CDR3 spans 12 residues. V was clipped by 7 bases and J by 5 bases, with 11 bases between them. CDR3 sequence reads: CASMGGETEAFF. DNA of the CDR3: TGTGCCAGCATGGGGGGGGAAACTGAAGCTTTCTTT.

This rearrangement joins TRBV27 to TRBJ2-2; 10 nucleotides match TRBD1. The ends lost 8 bases at V and 4 bases at J; junction bases unmatched: 7. Germline CDR1 MNHEY, CDR2 SMNVEV (reference sequence). This CDR3 has 15 amino acids. CDR3: CASVDRGHGTGELFF. Here the CDR3 DNA reads TGTGCCAGCGTAGACAGGGGGCATGGCACCGGGGAGCTGTTTTTT.

V usage is TRBV5-4 and J usage is TRBJ2-1; 8 bases fit TRBD2. Trimming cost V 3 bases and J 2 bases; bases outside gene matches: 13. The CDR3 has 18 amino acids. Looked up from germline, CDR1 is SGHNT and CDR2 is YYREEE (reference sequence). For the CDR3, the DNA is TGTGCCAGCAGCTGGGGCCTACTAGGCGGGGGGACCTACAATGAGCAGTTCTTC. This translates into CASSWGLLGGGTYNEQFF.

Many counts were recorded for this clonotype. V is TRBV20-1 and J is TRBJ1-1; 9 bases map to TRBD1. This CDR3 has 12 amino acids. After removal of 3 bases from V and 11 bases from J, the junction contained 7 bases not matched to a gene. Germline lookup yields CDR1 DFQATT and CDR2 SNEGSKA (reference sequence). The DNA for the CDR3 is TGCAGTGCTAGTACAGGGGGCGAGTTGGCTTTCTTT. Protein sequence: CSASTGGELAFF.

V and J are TRBV28 and TRBJ2-2, with 7 bases identical to TRBD1. The J segment lost 3 bases and the V segment lost 3 bases, leaving 7 bases of the junction unmatched. CDR3 length: 16 residues. Germline CDR1 and CDR2: MDHEN and SYDVKM. The CDR3 region is CASSFDRVGDTGELFF. CDR3 in DNA: TGTGCCAGCAGTTTTGACAGGGTCGGAGACACCGGGGAGCTGTTTTTT.

The CDR3 reads CASSLWGDGGNTIYF. DNA for the CDR3: TGTGCCAGCAGTTTGTGGGGGGATGGTGGAAACACCATATATTTT. J is TRBJ1-3 and V is TRBV12-3 or TRBV12-4; possible D gene TRBD1, 5 bases. The V end lost 3 bases, the J end lost 3 bases, and 12 bases lay between the germline ends. This CDR3 contains 15 residues.